This entry describes one T cell receptor (beta chain). This sample is drawn from a study of blood T cell repertoires in COVID-19. This CDR3 has 14 amino acids. Looked up from germline, CDR1 is SNHLY and CDR2 is FYNNEI. V shed 6 bases and J shed 8 bases, with 16 bases lying between them. Here immunoSEQ multiplex PCR was the method, and the copy in TCRdb shows in-frame clones only, minus some. The sample lists roughly 220,000 clones; 70% to 85% were seen once. The sequenced material came from PBMCs or T cells enriched from blood (not recorded which). The source of this sequence is a man in his forties who had recovered from COVID-19. This chain connects TRBV2 to TRBJ1-4, with D possibly TRBD1 on 6 matching bases. CDR3 in amino acids: CASSARQVGEKLFF. CDR3 nucleotides: TGTGCCAGCAGCGCACGACAGGTTGGGGAAAAACTGTTTTTT.